The 29 T cell receptor beta chains presented below share a single source sample, sequenced in a study of cytomegalovirus exposure and HLA in healthy donors. The primer mix had 60 Vbeta and 13 Jbeta primers. Repertoires were generated with immunoSEQ multiplex PCR, while TCRdb's copy carries only in-frame clones and drops some. The table has just over 150,000 clones, roughly four fifths seen once; the top ten hold just over 3%. The material sequenced was PBMCs. These receptors were obtained from a woman aged 40-49 years in good health and CMV-seronegative.

V usage is TRBV4-1 and J usage is TRBJ1-6; tentative D call: TRBD1 (6 bases). The CDR3 is 18 residues long. Germline V lookup: CDR1 MGHRA, CDR2 YSYEKL. Trimming stripped 0 bases from V and 0 bases from J, with 12 bases between. This chain's CDR3 is CASSQEGGQISYNSPLHF. In DNA form, the CDR3 reads TGCGCCAGCAGCCAAGAAGGAGGACAGATCTCCTATAATTCACCCCTCCACTTT.

The J gene is TRBJ2-1, the V gene TRBV15, with 10 bases aligning to TRBD2. Germline trimming cut 5 bases from V and 4 bases from J; bases unmatched to any gene: 8. Germline lookup yields CDR1 LNHNV and CDR2 YYDKDF (reference sequence). The CDR3 is 16 residues long. CDR3 residues: CATSRSGTSEYNEQFF. The CDR3 nucleotides are TGTGCCACCAGCCGTTCCGGGACTAGCGAGTACAATGAGCAGTTCTTC.

CDR3 in DNA: TGCGCCAGCAGCTTGGGGGGGACAGCTCGTGAAGCTTTCTTT. Translation gives CASSLGGTAREAFF. The V and J genes are TRBV5-1 and TRBJ1-1; 7 positions agree with TRBD1. With 0 bases clipped from V and 7 bases from J, the junction kept 6 bases outside the gene matches. Germline V gene data show CDR1 as SGHRS and CDR2 as YFSETQ. CDR3 length equals 14 residues.

The V call is TRBV6-1, the J call TRBJ2-2; no clear D. Per the germline V gene, CDR1 is MNHNS and CDR2 is SASEGT. This CDR3 comprises 14 residues. Trimming left V 2 bases short and J 1 base short, with 5 bases between. The CDR3 DNA reads TGTGCCAGCAGTGAACGTCGGAACACCGGGGAGCTGTTTTTT. Translation: CASSERRNTGELFF.

The chain combines TRBV5-1 with TRBJ1-5; no reliable D call. CDR3 length: 14 residues. V was trimmed by 5 bases and J by 0 bases, leaving 9 bases between them. Looked up from germline, CDR1 is SGHRS and CDR2 is YFSETQ. In nucleotides, the CDR3 is TGCGCCAGCAGATTGTCCTATAGCAATCAGCCCCAGCATTTT. Protein sequence: CASRLSYSNQPQHF.

The chain combines TRBV7-3 with TRBJ2-7; D perhaps matches TRBD1 (6 bases). Trimming removed 6 bases at V and 0 bases at J, with 12 bases between. CDR3 length equals 14 residues. Germline-derived CDR1 and CDR2 are SGHTA and FQGTGA. CDR3 sequence: CASSPGATSYEQYF. The CDR3 coding sequence is TGTGCCAGCAGTCCAGGGGCCACCTCCTACGAGCAGTACTTC.

The V and J genes are TRBV6-1 and TRBJ2-4, with 7 nucleotides matching TRBD1. CDR1 MNHNS and CDR2 SASEGT come from the germline V gene. There are 15 residues in the CDR3. The ends lost 3 bases at V and 6 bases at J; junction bases unmatched: 8. CDR3 region: CASSETGQVRNIQYF. In DNA form, the CDR3 reads TGTGCCAGCAGTGAGACAGGGCAGGTCAGAAACATTCAGTACTTC.

This clone was seen more than once but under ten times. This sequence joins TRBV5-1 and TRBJ2-5, with TRBD1 as a possible D gene (5 bases). With 4 bases removed from V and 4 bases from J, the gap between germline ends came to 20 bases. The CDR3 is 16 amino acids. Germline CDR1 reads SGHRS; CDR2 reads YFSETQ. The CDR3 loop reads CASSPKGHRFPETQYF. In nucleotides, the CDR3 is TGCGCCAGCAGCCCGAAGGGTCACAGGTTCCCAGAGACCCAGTACTTC.

Only a few counts were recorded for this clone. The rearrangement uses TRBV5-1 and TRBJ2-7; 11 positions match TRBD1. This CDR3 is built from 15 residues. Germline V lookup: CDR1 SGHRS, CDR2 YFSETQ. V shed 5 bases and J 3 bases; nucleotides not matched to a gene: 7. The CDR3 DNA follows: TGCGCCAGCAGAAGGGGACAGGGGGGAAGCTACGAGCAGTACTTC. Translating it yields CASRRGQGGSYEQYF.

J is TRBJ2-2 and V is TRBV2; 12 bases agree with TRBD2. Looked up from germline, CDR1 is SNHLY and CDR2 is FYNNEI. CDR3 length: 15 amino acids. The V gene end was trimmed by 6 bases and the J gene end by 4 bases; junction bases not matched to a gene: 3. DNA of the CDR3: TGTGCCAGCAGGGTACTAGCGGGGGGCACCGGGGAGCTGTTTTTT. Translating it yields CASRVLAGGTGELFF.

The chain uses TRBV6-7 and TRBJ2-1, with a tentative D call TRBD1 (6 bases). TRBV6-7 is an open reading frame whose function is uncertain. V was trimmed by 2 bases and J by 4 bases, leaving 15 bases between them. The CDR3 has 16 residues. CDR3 bases: TGTGCCAGCAGTTACGAAGAGGGGGTATATTACAATGAGCAGTTCTTC. It yields the protein CASSYEEGVYYNEQFF.

V gene TRBV5-1 combines with J gene TRBJ1-2; D is unresolved. Deletions cut 2 bases from V and 0 bases from J, with 17 bases between. The CDR3 runs 17 residues. CDR1 is SGHRS and CDR2 is YFSETQ in the germline V gene. The CDR3 here is CASSFGSGAATNYGYTF. The CDR3 nucleotides are TGCGCCAGCAGCTTTGGGAGTGGAGCCGCTACTAACTATGGCTACACCTTC.

A word on this clone: Germline is not matched at one junction end, which may reflect a read error. Different DNA sequences within this sample yield the same CDR3. The chain joins TRBV5-1 to TRBJ2-3; TRBD2 is a possible D gene (6 bases). Germline V gene lookup returns CDR1 SGHRS and CDR2 YFSETQ. The CDR3 runs to 14 residues. This CDR3 reads CASSFGGGTDTQYF. In DNA form, the CDR3 reads TGCGCCAGCAGCTTCGGGGGAGGCACGGATACGCAGTATTTT.

This chain joins TRBV5-4 and TRBJ2-1; possible D gene TRBD1, 6 bases. CDR3 length equals 13 residues. CDR1 is SGHNT, CDR2 YYREEE, per germline (reference sequence). V lost 2 bases and J 8 bases, leaving 11 bases between the germline ends. In nucleotides, the CDR3 is TGTGCCAGCAGCTTCGACAGGCTCGATGAGCAGTTCTTC. Translating gives CASSFDRLDEQFF. The whole variable domain, filled in from reference TRBV5-4 and TRBJ2-1, reads ETGVTQSPTHLIKTRGQQVTLRCSSQSGHNTVSWYQQALGQGPQFIFQYYREEENGRGNFPPRFSGLQFPNYSSELNVNALELDDSALYLCASSFDRLDEQFFGPGTRLTVL.

The rearrangement links TRBV28 to TRBJ1-2; D may be TRBD1 (5 bases). The CDR3 sequence is 15 residues long. The ends were cut back, 7 bases at V and 0 bases at J, with 15 bases in the middle. CDR1 is MDHEN, CDR2 SYDVKM, per germline. The CDR3 loop is CASTGGLGANYGYTF. The DNA of the CDR3 is TGTGCCAGCACGGGGGGTCTCGGGGCTAACTATGGCTACACCTTC.

CDR3 region: CASSQLDRRKNIQYF. The CDR3 nucleotides read TGCGCCAGCAGCCAACTGGACAGGCGGAAAAACATTCAGTACTTC. This chain joins TRBV4-1 and TRBJ2-4, with 7 nucleotides matching TRBD1. CDR3 length: 15 amino acids. V shed 2 bases and J 4 bases; nucleotides not matched to a gene: 5. Germline CDR1 MGHRA, CDR2 YSYEKL.

The chain couples TRBV19 to TRBJ1-4, with unresolved D. The V end lost 1 base, the J end lost 7 bases, and 13 bases lay between the germline ends. This CDR3 has 15 residues. The germline CDR1 and CDR2 sequences are LNHDA and SQIVND (reference sequence). The CDR3 is CASSIVAGMAEKLFF. DNA of the CDR3: TGTGCCAGTAGTATAGTAGCGGGGATGGCTGAAAAACTGTTTTTT.

The chain employs TRBV5-1 and TRBJ2-1; 10 nucleotides agree with TRBD1. Unmatched junction bases numbered 9, after V lost 1 base and J lost 8 bases. The CDR3 is made up of 16 amino acids. CDR1 and CDR2 (germline): SGHRS, YFSETQ. The CDR3 DNA sequence: TGCGCCAGCAGCTTGACCCCGGGACAGGGGTCCGATGAGCAGTTCTTC. Its translation is CASSLTPGQGSDEQFF.

The genes are TRBV6-5 and TRBJ2-3, with TRBD2 matching 8 bases. Germline CDR1 MNHEY, CDR2 SVGAGI. Trimming removed 6 bases from V and 4 bases from J; junction bases left unmatched: 9. The CDR3 spans 15 residues. The CDR3 DNA reads as TGTGCCAGCAGAAAGACGGGGGGGCCTTCAGATACGCAGTATTTT. It yields the protein CASRKTGGPSDTQYF.

The chain couples TRBV27 to TRBJ1-5, with D perhaps TRBD1 (6 bases). This CDR3 spans 17 amino acids. V was cut by 4 bases and J by 1 base, with 17 bases left in between. Per the germline V gene, CDR1 is MNHEY and CDR2 is SMNVEV (reference sequence). The CDR3 nucleotides read TGTGCCAGCAGTTCCCGGGGGGGCCTGCGGAGCAATCAGCCCCAGCATTTT. Its translation: CASSSRGGLRSNQPQHF.

The chain recombines TRBV5-1 with TRBJ2-3, with 16 bases matching TRBD2. J lost 4 bases, V lost 4 bases, and 3 bases had no gene match. The germline CDR1 and CDR2 sequences are SGHRS and YFSETQ. CDR3 length: 16 amino acids. CDR3 residues: CASSPGLAGGSDTQYF. In nucleotides, the CDR3 is TGCGCCAGCAGCCCGGGACTAGCGGGGGGGTCAGATACGCAGTATTTT.

The sample holds a few counts of this clone. V usage is TRBV10-2 and J usage is TRBJ2-1, with 11 bases aligning to TRBD1. The CDR3 covers 15 residues. CDR1 WSHSY and CDR2 SAAADI come from the germline V gene. J lost 8 bases, V lost 6 bases, and 9 bases had no gene match. CDR3 DNA: TGCGCCAGCAGACCCGGGACAGGGGGTAGAGATGAGCAGTTCTTC. Translated: CASRPGTGGRDEQFF.

V usage is TRBV5-1 and J usage is TRBJ2-5, with D possibly matching TRBD2 (6 bases). The germline V and J ends were trimmed by 0 bases and 5 bases, with 17 bases remaining between them. Per germline, CDR1 SGHRS and CDR2 YFSETQ. The CDR3 spans 16 residues. The CDR3 sequence: CASSLAPRDRVETQYF. The CDR3 region has the DNA TGCGCCAGCAGCTTGGCCCCGCGGGACCGGGTCGAGACCCAGTACTTC.

This clone was detected only once. The chain employs TRBV14 and TRBJ2-7; 7 nucleotides agree with TRBD2. The J segment lost 0 bases and the V segment lost 1 base, leaving 9 bases of the junction unmatched. The CDR3 spans 17 residues. Per the germline V gene, CDR1 is SGHDN and CDR2 is FVKESK. CDR3 residues: CASSQVKLASGSYEQYF. CDR3 nucleotide sequence: TGTGCCAGCAGCCAAGTTAAGTTAGCTAGCGGCTCCTACGAGCAGTACTTC.

This chain uses TRBV6-5 with TRBJ1-5, with 7 nucleotides matching TRBD1. Germline CDR1 reads MNHEY; CDR2 reads SVGAGI. With V trimmed by 7 bases and J by 7 bases, 13 bases remained unmatched. The CDR3 covers 15 residues. Here the CDR3 reads CASKGRGKGTQPQHF. The CDR3 DNA sequence: TGTGCCAGCAAGGGCAGGGGGAAGGGTACACAGCCCCAGCATTTT.

The CDR3 nucleotides are TGTGCCAGCAGTTGGACAGGCTCGAACACTGAAGCTTTCTTT. Its protein is CASSWTGSNTEAFF. This chain joins TRBV6-5 and TRBJ1-1; 7 positions match TRBD1. The CDR3 loop spans 14 amino acids. V gave up 4 bases and J gave up 1 base; unmatched junction bases: 3. The germline V gene encodes CDR1 MNHEY and CDR2 SVGAGI.

The chain combines TRBV5-4 with TRBJ1-6; D possibly corresponds to TRBD1 (6 bases). Germline CDR1 is SGHNT and CDR2 is YYREEE (reference sequence). The CDR3 extends over 17 amino acids. Trimming removed 0 bases at V and 7 bases at J, with 17 bases between. The DNA for the CDR3 is TGTGCCAGCAGCTTGGGCTCTGGGGGGGGCGCGAATTCACCCCTCCACTTT. This translates into CASSLGSGGGANSPLHF.

The chain carries TRBV11-2 and TRBJ2-1, with TRBD1 as a possible D gene (6 bases). Germline CDR1 SGHAT, CDR2 FQNNGV. The V gene lost 5 bases and the J gene lost 3 bases, with 17 bases spanning the gap. The length of the CDR3 is 16 residues. For the CDR3, the DNA is TGTGCCAGCAGCCTGATAAACAGGGATCTCTACAATGAGCAGTTCTTC. As protein: CASSLINRDLYNEQFF.

V is TRBV27 and J is TRBJ2-5, with a weak D call TRBD2 (6 bases). The CDR3 contains 14 residues. The V end was cut by 6 bases, the J end by 2 bases, with 13 bases between. CDR1 is MNHEY and CDR2 is SMNVEV in the germline V gene (reference sequence). The CDR3, as DNA: TGTGCCAGCAGCCCTTCCCTAGCGCAAGAGACCCAGTACTTC. Protein product: CASSPSLAQETQYF.